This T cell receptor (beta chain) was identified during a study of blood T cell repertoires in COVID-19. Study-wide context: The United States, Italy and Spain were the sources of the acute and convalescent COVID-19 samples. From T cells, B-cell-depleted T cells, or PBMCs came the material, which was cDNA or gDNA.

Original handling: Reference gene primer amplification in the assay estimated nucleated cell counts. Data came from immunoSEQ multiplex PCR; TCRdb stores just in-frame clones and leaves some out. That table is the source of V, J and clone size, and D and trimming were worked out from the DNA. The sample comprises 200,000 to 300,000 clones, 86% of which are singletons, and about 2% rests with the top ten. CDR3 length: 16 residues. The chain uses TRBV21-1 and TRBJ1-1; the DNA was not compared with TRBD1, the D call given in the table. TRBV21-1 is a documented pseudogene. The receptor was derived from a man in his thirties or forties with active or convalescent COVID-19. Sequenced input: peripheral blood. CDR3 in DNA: TGTGCCAGCAGCTCATACTCCCCCGGGACAGCGATTCAAGCTTTCTTT. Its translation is CASSSYSPGTAIQAFF.